These 23 T cell receptor beta chains originate from one sample sequenced in a study of T-cell memory formation after mild COVID-19. Via MiXCR, TCRdb re-called the 5' RACE reads, giving one row per CDR3 protein. The sample carries roughly 610,000 distinct CDR3 sequences, around 16% recorded once. The source material was PBMCs or a T cell subset sorted from them (not recorded which). The origin of the receptors is an adult woman who had mild COVID-19 (a few samples of this study predate the infection). Cell type and time point are not known.

This clonotype was counted at least ten times. J is TRBJ2-1 and V is TRBV2; 9 bases are a match to TRBD1. The CDR3 is 16 residues long. The V and J ends lost 0 bases and 2 bases, in that order; junction bases with no gene match: 2. Germline V CDR1 and CDR2: SNHLY, FYNNEI. CDR3: CASSEANRGPYNEQFF. The DNA for the CDR3 is TGTGCCAGCAGTGAAGCGAACAGGGGGCCCTACAATGAGCAGTTCTTC.

The chain recombines TRBV12-3 or TRBV12-4 with TRBJ2-7; the D gene is possibly TRBD2 (6 bases). V lost 0 bases, J lost 7 bases, and 13 bases lay in between. CDR3 length equals 14 residues. The CDR3 DNA follows: TGTGCCAGCAGTTTAGCCGGGGGAGCGGAGGAGCAGTACTTC. This sequence encodes CASSLAGGAEEQYF.

This clonotype has just a few counts. This chain uses TRBV10-3 with TRBJ1-3, with D tentatively TRBD1 (6 bases). Germline V lookup: CDR1 ENHRY, CDR2 SYGVKD. There are 13 residues in the CDR3. The germline V and J ends were trimmed by 10 bases and 4 bases, with 14 bases remaining between them. As DNA, the CDR3 is TGTGCCACCTCATCGAGGGGGGGAAACACCATATATTTT. It codes for CATSSRGGNTIYF.

This clonotype was observed a handful of times. The chain couples TRBV7-6 to TRBJ1-5, with D tentatively TRBD1 (5 bases). Germline CDR1 reads SGHVS; CDR2 reads FNYEAQ. V was cut by 5 bases and J by 9 bases, with 8 bases left in between. The CDR3 runs to 11 residues. CDR3 bases: TGTGCCAGCAGCGCGGGGGGGCCCCAGCATTTT. Encoded protein: CASSAGGPQHF.

At least ten counts were recorded for this clonotype. This chain links TRBV2 with TRBJ1-5, with a weak D call TRBD1 (5 bases). CDR1 SNHLY and CDR2 FYNNEI come from the germline V gene. This CDR3 has 15 amino acids. Trimming took off 6 bases at V and 0 bases at J, with 12 bases between the two ends. CDR3 DNA: TGTGCCAGCAGCCCCCGACAGATTAGCAATCAGCCCCAGCATTTT. Protein product: CASSPRQISNQPQHF.

This clonotype was seen only a few times. The rearrangement uses TRBV5-1 and TRBJ1-5; D unclear. Germline CDR1 is SGHRS and CDR2 is YFSETQ. The CDR3 has 13 amino acids. The V end lost 2 bases, the J end lost 9 bases, and 12 bases lay between the germline ends. CDR3 DNA sequence: TGCGCCAGCAGCTTAGCGGGAGAGGGGCCCCAGCATTTT. It encodes CASSLAGEGPQHF.

J is TRBJ1-1 and V is TRBV20-1; 8 bases are shared with TRBD1. The germline V gene has CDR1 DFQATT and CDR2 SNEGSKA (reference sequence). J gave up 5 bases and V 3 bases, and 11 bases lay outside the gene matches. The CDR3 is 15 amino acids. The CDR3 reads CSASPFGQGRTEAFF. The DNA for the CDR3 is TGCAGTGCTAGTCCCTTCGGACAGGGTCGGACTGAAGCTTTCTTT.

V and J are TRBV6-5 and TRBJ1-1; no clear D gene. Trimming shortened V by 10 bases and J by 4 bases, and 16 bases separated the two germline ends. Per germline, CDR1 MNHEY and CDR2 SVGAGI. This CDR3 contains 13 residues. CDR3 amino acids: CATASRAPTEAFF. The CDR3 bases are TGTGCCACCGCATCGCGGGCCCCCACTGAAGCTTTCTTT.

The chain links TRBV3-1 to TRBJ2-3, with 9 bases that match TRBD1. J was trimmed by 1 base and V by 6 bases; bases with no gene match: 5. Looked up from germline, CDR1 is LGHDT and CDR2 is YNNKEL (reference sequence). This CDR3 has 15 amino acids. CDR3 loop: CASRATGGGTDTQYF. CDR3 DNA sequence: TGTGCCAGCAGGGCGACAGGGGGTGGCACAGATACGCAGTATTTT.

This clonotype appeared a few times. The CDR3 nucleotides are TGTGCCAGCAGCGCCCGCCTTGGGGAGGGAGAGACCCAGTACTTC. It encodes CASSARLGEGETQYF. The V call is TRBV9, the J call TRBJ2-5, with TRBD2 identical over 7 bases. Germline V gene sequence: CDR1 SGDLS, CDR2 YYNGEE. The CDR3 consists of 15 residues. V trimming: 3 bases; J trimming: 4 bases; junction bases outside the gene matches: 9.

This clonotype is a singleton in its sample. The V call is TRBV27, the J call TRBJ1-2; possible D gene TRBD1, 5 bases. The germline gives CDR1 MNHEY, CDR2 SMNVEV (reference sequence). The CDR3 is made up of 13 amino acids. The V end lost 6 bases, the J end lost 4 bases, and 12 bases lay between the germline ends. Here the CDR3 reads CASRKTDFYGYTF. The CDR3 DNA is TGTGCCAGCAGGAAGACAGACTTCTATGGCTACACCTTC.

This clonotype has just a few counts. The chain employs TRBV12-3 or TRBV12-4 and TRBJ2-5, with 15 bases aligning to TRBD2. With 4 bases clipped from V and 2 bases from J, the junction kept 5 bases outside the gene matches. The CDR3 spans 17 residues. CDR3 coding DNA: TGTGCCAGCAGTTCGGGACTAGCGGGAGGACGGCAAGAGACCCAGTACTTC. Its protein is CASSSGLAGGRQETQYF.

V usage is TRBV3-1 and J usage is TRBJ2-7; D gene uncertain. The CDR3 totals 15 residues. Looked up from germline, CDR1 is LGHDT and CDR2 is YNNKEL (reference sequence). The V and J ends lost 4 bases and 2 bases respectively, with 15 bases between them. The CDR3 bases are TGTGCCAGCAGCCCCCTCCCGGTTTCCGCCTACGAGCAGTACTTC. Protein: CASSPLPVSAYEQYF.

DNA of the CDR3: TGTGCCAGCAGCTTAGACTACGGGGAGCAGTACTTC. Its protein product is CASSLDYGEQYF. J is TRBJ2-7 and V is TRBV7-2; D is ambiguous. The V gene's germline CDR1 is SGHTA and CDR2 FQGNSA. The CDR3 totals 12 residues. V lost 1 base to trimming and J lost 7 bases, with 8 bases between them.

The rearrangement links TRBV24-1 to TRBJ2-5, with 9 bases lining up with TRBD1. CDR1 and CDR2 from the germline V gene are KGHDR and SFDVKD. After removal of 4 bases from V and 1 base from J, the junction contained 6 bases not matched to a gene. The CDR3 is made up of 16 amino acids. The DNA for the CDR3 is TGTGCCACCAGTGACCCCGGGACAGGGATCCAAGAGACCCAGTACTTC. Its protein product is CATSDPGTGIQETQYF.

Only a few counts were recorded for this clonotype. The rearrangement joins TRBV6-2 or TRBV6-3 to TRBJ2-1, with D tentatively TRBD2 (6 bases). Between the trimmed V and J ends, which lost 11 bases and 9 bases, there was a span of 17 bases. The CDR3 has 12 amino acids. CDR1 and CDR2 (germline): MNHEY, SVGEGT. This CDR3 is CAFQTGEVEQFF. The CDR3, as DNA: TGTGCCTTTCAAACGGGAGAGGTTGAGCAGTTCTTC.

This clonotype showed up just a few times. As DNA, the CDR3 is TGTGCCATCAGCTTCCAGGGCAATGAGCAGTTCTTC. Encoded protein: CAISFQGNEQFF. This chain joins TRBV10-3 and TRBJ2-1; a weak D match, TRBD1 (5 bases). CDR1 and CDR2 from the germline V gene are ENHRY and SYGVKD. V lost 6 bases and J 6 bases, leaving 9 bases between the germline ends. The CDR3 consists of 12 residues.

The table lists this clonotype with a few counts. The rearrangement links TRBV2 to TRBJ2-1; D tentatively reads TRBD1 or TRBD2 (5 bases each). Germline V gene lookup returns CDR1 SNHLY and CDR2 FYNNEI. The CDR3 extends over 16 amino acids. The germline V and J ends were trimmed by 5 bases and 0 bases, with 14 bases remaining between them. The CDR3 protein is CASSPRGVLSYNEQFF. The DNA for the CDR3 is TGTGCCAGCAGTCCCCGAGGGGTCCTCTCCTACAATGAGCAGTTCTTC.

The V gene is TRBV20-1, the J gene TRBJ2-7, with TRBD2 identical over 7 bases. There are 13 residues in the CDR3. V lost 5 bases and J lost 7; bases outside the gene matches: 11. Looked up from germline, CDR1 is DFQATT and CDR2 is SNEGSKA (reference sequence). This chain's CDR3 is CSARTPGLSEQYF. For the CDR3, the DNA is TGCAGTGCTCGGACTCCGGGACTATCAGAGCAGTACTTC.

J is TRBJ1-1 and V is TRBV27; D gene ambiguous. The CDR3 runs to 14 residues. V was shortened by 3 bases and J by 1 base, with 9 bases between the two germline ends. The germline CDR1 and CDR2 sequences are MNHEY and SMNVEV (reference sequence). The CDR3 coding sequence is TGTGCCAGCAGTTTTAAATCCGCGAACACTGAAGCTTTCTTT. Residues: CASSFKSANTEAFF.

V is TRBV15 and J is TRBJ2-1, with unresolved D. Germline-derived CDR1 and CDR2 are LNHNV and YYDKDF (reference sequence). The CDR3 sequence is 16 residues long. Trimming shortened V by 5 bases and J by 4 bases, and 18 bases separated the two germline ends. The CDR3 DNA is TGTGCCACCAGCCCCTCAGATCCACCGAGGTACAATGAGCAGTTCTTC. Amino acid sequence: CATSPSDPPRYNEQFF.

This clonotype was seen only a few times. The chain combines TRBV6-6 with TRBJ2-6; D is uncertain. The CDR3 loop spans 15 amino acids. Germline V CDR1 and CDR2: MNHNY, SVGAGI (reference sequence). The germline V and J ends were trimmed by 2 bases and 2 bases, with 7 bases remaining between them. In DNA, the CDR3 is TGTGCCAGCAGTTACGGTGGTCCTGGGGCCAACGTCCTGACTTTC. It translates to CASSYGGPGANVLTF.

The chain combines TRBV12-3 or TRBV12-4 with TRBJ2-3, with 7 bases that match TRBD1. Losses at the gene ends were 6 bases for V and 3 bases for J; bases not matched to a gene: 9. CDR3 length: 15 residues. In DNA form, the CDR3 reads TGTGCCAGCAGCCGGGACAGTAGACGGACAGATACGCAGTATTTT. Amino acids: CASSRDSRRTDTQYF.